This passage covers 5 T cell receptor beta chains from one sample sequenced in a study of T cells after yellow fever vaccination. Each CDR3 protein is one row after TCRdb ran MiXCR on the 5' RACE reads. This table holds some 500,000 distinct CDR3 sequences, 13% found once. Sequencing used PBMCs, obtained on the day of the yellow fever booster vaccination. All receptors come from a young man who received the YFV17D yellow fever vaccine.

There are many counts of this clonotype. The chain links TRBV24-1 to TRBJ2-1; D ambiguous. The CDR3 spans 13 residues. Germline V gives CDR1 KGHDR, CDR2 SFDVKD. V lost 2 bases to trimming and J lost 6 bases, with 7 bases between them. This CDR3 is CATSDSSANEQFF. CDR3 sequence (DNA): TGTGCCACCAGTGATTCCTCCGCCAATGAGCAGTTCTTC.

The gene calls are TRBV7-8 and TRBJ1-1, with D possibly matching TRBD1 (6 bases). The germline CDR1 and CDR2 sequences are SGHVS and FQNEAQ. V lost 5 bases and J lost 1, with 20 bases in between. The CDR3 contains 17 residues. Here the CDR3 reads CASSQTEQGLANTEAFF. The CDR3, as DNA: TGTGCCAGCAGCCAGACGGAACAGGGCTTGGCGAACACTGAAGCTTTCTTT.

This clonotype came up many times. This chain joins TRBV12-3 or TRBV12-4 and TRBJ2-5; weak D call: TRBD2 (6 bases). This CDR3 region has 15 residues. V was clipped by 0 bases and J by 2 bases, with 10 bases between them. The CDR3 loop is CASSLAGGLQETQYF. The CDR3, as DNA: TGTGCCAGCAGTTTAGCGGGAGGCCTGCAAGAGACCCAGTACTTC.

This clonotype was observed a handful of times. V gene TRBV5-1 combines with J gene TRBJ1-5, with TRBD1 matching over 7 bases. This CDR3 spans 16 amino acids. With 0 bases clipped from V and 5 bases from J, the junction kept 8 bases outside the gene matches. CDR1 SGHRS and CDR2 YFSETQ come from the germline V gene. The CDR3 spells CASSLADRPSDQPQHF. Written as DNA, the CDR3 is TGCGCCAGCAGCTTGGCGGACAGGCCCTCCGATCAGCCCCAGCATTTT.

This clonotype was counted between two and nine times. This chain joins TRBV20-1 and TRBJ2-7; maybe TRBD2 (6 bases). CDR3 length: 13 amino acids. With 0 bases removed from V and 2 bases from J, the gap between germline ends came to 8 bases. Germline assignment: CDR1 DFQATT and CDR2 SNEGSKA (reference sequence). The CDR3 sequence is CSARDPGAYEQYF. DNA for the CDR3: TGCAGTGCTAGAGACCCGGGAGCCTACGAGCAGTACTTC.